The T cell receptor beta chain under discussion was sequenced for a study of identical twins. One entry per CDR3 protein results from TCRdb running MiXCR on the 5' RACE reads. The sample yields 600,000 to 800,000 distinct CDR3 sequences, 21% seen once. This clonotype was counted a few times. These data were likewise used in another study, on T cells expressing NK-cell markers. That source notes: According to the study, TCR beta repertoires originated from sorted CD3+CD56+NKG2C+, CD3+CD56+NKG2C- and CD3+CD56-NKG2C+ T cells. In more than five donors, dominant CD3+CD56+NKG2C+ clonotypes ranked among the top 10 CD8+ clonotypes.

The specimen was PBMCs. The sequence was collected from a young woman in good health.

CDR3 region: CASSPTAGSGFAYTF. CDR3 DNA: TGCGCCAGCAGCCCCACGGCAGGATCTGGGTTTGCCTACACCTTC. This chain connects TRBV5-1 to TRBJ1-2, with no clear D. V was trimmed by 4 bases and J by 10 bases, leaving 23 bases between them. From germline, CDR1 is SGHRS and CDR2 YFSETQ. The CDR3 extends over 15 amino acids.